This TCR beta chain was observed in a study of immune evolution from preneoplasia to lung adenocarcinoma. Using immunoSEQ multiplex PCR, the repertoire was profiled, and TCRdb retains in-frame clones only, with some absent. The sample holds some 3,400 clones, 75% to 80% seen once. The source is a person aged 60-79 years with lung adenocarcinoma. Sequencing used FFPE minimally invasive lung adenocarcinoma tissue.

CDR3 sequence: CAWTSGSLPFF. Written as DNA, the CDR3 is TGTGCCTGGACTAGCGGGAGCCTCCCGTTCTTC. This sequence joins TRBV30 and TRBJ2-1; 10 bases fit TRBD2. V dropped 4 bases and J dropped 15; count of bases not matched to a gene: 6. The length of the CDR3 is 11 residues. Germline CDR1 and CDR2: GTSNPN and SVGIG (reference sequence). The full variable domain, its missing parts supplied by reference TRBV30 and TRBJ2-1, is SQTIHQWPATLVQPVGSPLSLECTVEGTSNPNLYWYRQAAGRGLQLLFYSVGIGQISSEVPQNLSASRPQDRQFILSSKKLLLSDSGFYLCAWTSGSLPFFGPGTRLTVL.